This TCR beta chain was observed in a study of tumor T cells in aggressive B-cell lymphoma. Germline CDR1 reads MNHEY; CDR2 reads SMNVEV (reference sequence). The junction had 5 bases not matched to a gene; V was cut back by 6 bases and J by 7 bases. The CDR3 is 13 residues long. TCRdb keeps only in-frame clones here, not all; method: immunoSEQ multiplex PCR. The sample records more than 10,000 clones, around nine tenths being singletons. This chain joins TRBV27 and TRBJ1-5; 8 nucleotides align to TRBD1. The sample consisted of tumor tissue. The origin of this receptor is an adult with diffuse large B cell lymphoma. The DNA of the CDR3 is TGTGCCAGCAGACAGGGGGTATACCAGCCCCAGCATTTT. As protein: CASRQGVYQPQHF.